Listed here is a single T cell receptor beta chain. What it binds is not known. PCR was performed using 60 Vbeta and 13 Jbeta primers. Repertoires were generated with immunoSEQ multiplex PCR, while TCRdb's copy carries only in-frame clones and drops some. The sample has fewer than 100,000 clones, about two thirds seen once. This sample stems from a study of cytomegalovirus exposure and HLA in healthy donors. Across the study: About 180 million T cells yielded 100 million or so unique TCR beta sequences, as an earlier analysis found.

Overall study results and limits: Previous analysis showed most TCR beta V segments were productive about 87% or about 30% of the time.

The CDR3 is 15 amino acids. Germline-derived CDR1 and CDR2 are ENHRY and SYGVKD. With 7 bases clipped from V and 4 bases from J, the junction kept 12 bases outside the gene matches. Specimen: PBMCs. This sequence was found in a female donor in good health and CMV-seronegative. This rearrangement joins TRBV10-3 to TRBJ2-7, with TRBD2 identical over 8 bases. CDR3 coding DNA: TGTGCCATCACCGATCAAGCGGGAGTCGGTTACGAGCAGTACTTC. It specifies CAITDQAGVGYEQYF.